The 19 T cell receptor beta chains presented below share a single source sample, sequenced in a study of vaccination and CD4 T cells after COVID-19. Described time point: late sampling 161 to 241 days after vaccination in three convalescent patients. Stated treatment: roughly 10-day PBMC culture with coronavirus spike peptide pools or control peptides (ViraFEST assay). Sequenced with the Oncomine TCR Beta short-read assay was DNA taken from cultured CD4+ T cells. TCRdb reprocessed the PCR reads with MiXCR, giving one entry per CDR3 protein. The table records some 21,000 distinct CDR3 sequences, roughly 43% of them present only once. These receptors are not linked to any known antigen. Sequenced material: CD4+ T cells from blood, cultured in vitro, taken about 7 months after SARS-CoV-2 vaccination. Source of these receptors: a human donor who had recovered from COVID-19.

This clonotype showed up just a few times. The V call is TRBV7-2, the J call TRBJ1-5; D call uncertain. CDR1 and CDR2 from the germline V gene are SGHTA and FQGNSA. Trimming stripped 5 bases from V and 1 base from J, with 6 bases between. The CDR3 is 13 amino acids. The CDR3 region is CASSVTSNQPQHF. DNA for the CDR3: TGTGCCAGCAGCGTGACAAGCAATCAGCCCCAGCATTTT.

This clonotype was seen a handful of times. The CDR3 coding sequence is TGCAGTGCTGGGGGACGGTGGGACACTGAAGCTTTCTTT. This codes for CSAGGRWDTEAFF. The chain has TRBV20-1 and TRBJ1-1; TRBD1 might be the D (5 bases). Germline lookup yields CDR1 DFQATT and CDR2 SNEGSKA (reference sequence). V lost 5 bases and J lost 3, with 13 bases in between. The CDR3 runs to 13 residues.

The V call is TRBV6-1, the J call TRBJ2-7, with D unclear. Germline assignment: CDR1 MNHNS and CDR2 SASEGT. The CDR3 has 13 residues. Trimming pared 7 bases from V and 4 bases from J, leaving 14 bases between. CDR3 sequence: CASMAGPFYEQYF. DNA of the CDR3: TGTGCCAGCATGGCAGGTCCTTTTTACGAGCAGTACTTC.

This chain links TRBV4-1 with TRBJ2-5; D perhaps matches TRBD1 (8 bases). Trimming removed 1 base at V and 2 bases at J, with 17 bases between. The CDR3 runs to 17 residues. Germline CDR1 and CDR2: MGHRA and YSYEKL. The CDR3 here is CASSQVRGRGFQETQYF. In nucleotides, the CDR3 is TGCGCCAGCAGCCAAGTCAGGGGGCGGGGGTTTCAAGAGACCCAGTACTTC.

This clonotype is classed as medium-sized. The V gene is TRBV20-1, the J gene TRBJ1-6; D not certain. This CDR3 has 13 residues. CDR1 is DFQATT, CDR2 SNEGSKA, per germline (reference sequence). Trimming stripped 3 bases from V and 9 bases from J, with 12 bases between. The CDR3 loop reads CSARAVGGSPLHF. The CDR3 nucleotides read TGCAGTGCTAGGGCAGTAGGTGGTTCACCCCTCCACTTT.

The V gene is TRBV6-2 or TRBV6-3, the J gene TRBJ1-2; D is possibly TRBD1 (6 bases). The V end lost 6 bases, the J end lost 6 bases, and 20 bases lay between the germline ends. This CDR3 region has 15 residues. Germline assignment: CDR1 MNHEY and CDR2 SVGEGT. CDR3 residues: CASSTLRGKLDGYTF. The CDR3 DNA sequence: TGTGCCAGCAGCACTCTGAGGGGGAAGTTGGATGGCTACACCTTC.

The chain combines TRBV10-1 with TRBJ2-1; no clear D gene. V was cut by 8 bases and J by 9 bases, with 11 bases left in between. The CDR3 consists of 11 residues. In germline, CDR1 is WNHNN, CDR2 SYGVQD (reference sequence). The chain's CDR3 is CASASGIEQFF. The CDR3 DNA is TGCGCCAGCGCTTCGGGCATTGAGCAGTTCTTC.

J is TRBJ2-1 and V is TRBV15; TRBD2 aligns across 9 bases. The germline V gene encodes CDR1 LNHNV and CDR2 YYDKDF (reference sequence). Losses at the gene ends were 1 base for V and 6 bases for J; bases not matched to a gene: 7. CDR3 length: 16 amino acids. The CDR3 loop is CATSRAPGLAVNEQFF. CDR3 nucleotides: TGTGCCACCAGCAGAGCCCCGGGACTAGCTGTCAATGAGCAGTTCTTC.

J is TRBJ1-5 and V is TRBV20-1; D is perhaps TRBD1 (5 bases). CDR3 length: 14 amino acids. V was clipped by 5 bases and J by 1 base, with 12 bases between them. Germline CDR1 reads DFQATT; CDR2 reads SNEGSKA (reference sequence). The DNA of the CDR3 is TGCAGTGCTTCAGGGAACCCAAGCAATCAGCCCCAGCATTTT. It codes for CSASGNPSNQPQHF.

This clonotype was detected a few times. The CDR3: CSVGGGTETQYF. The CDR3 DNA reads TGCAGCGTTGGGGGGGGAACAGAGACCCAGTACTTC. This chain uses TRBV29-1 with TRBJ2-5; 7 bases map to TRBD2. The CDR3 totals 12 residues. CDR1 SQVTM and CDR2 ANQGSEA come from the germline V gene. Unmatched junction bases numbered 3, after V lost 4 bases and J lost 4 bases. Drawing the rest from reference TRBV29-1 and TRBJ2-5, the complete variable domain is SAVISQKPSRDICQRGTSLTIQCQVDSQVTMMFWYRQQPGQSLTLIATANQGSEATYESGFVIDKFPISRPNLTFSTLTVSNMSPEDSSIYLCSVGGGTETQYFGPGTRLLVL.

The chain combines TRBV6-1 with TRBJ1-2, with 8 bases matching TRBD1. The CDR3 is 13 residues long. J was trimmed by 2 bases and V by 5 bases; bases with no gene match: 1. Per the germline V gene, CDR1 is MNHNS and CDR2 is SASEGT. CDR3 DNA: TGTGCCAGCAGTCGGACAGGGAACTATGGCTACACCTTC. Translated, it gives CASSRTGNYGYTF.

This chain connects TRBV7-9 to TRBJ2-1; 11 nucleotides agree with TRBD2. The CDR3 has 16 amino acids. CDR1 and CDR2 (germline): SEHNR, FQNEAQ (reference sequence). V was clipped by 5 bases and J by 4 bases; unmatched bases: 7. CDR3 sequence: CASSPTVAGGYNEQFF. DNA for the CDR3: TGTGCCAGCAGCCCGACCGTAGCGGGAGGGTACAATGAGCAGTTCTTC.

The chain uses TRBV7-3 and TRBJ2-3; D is tentatively TRBD1 or TRBD2 (5 bases each). Germline V gene lookup returns CDR1 SGHTA and CDR2 FQGTGA. The CDR3 is made up of 13 amino acids. Trimming removed 5 bases at V and 3 bases at J, with 9 bases between. The CDR3 DNA sequence: TGTGCCAGCAGCCCGGGACGAACAGATACGCAGTATTTT. Translation gives CASSPGRTDTQYF.

This clonotype has only a few counts. The gene calls are TRBV24-1 and TRBJ1-5; D is ambiguous. Per germline, CDR1 KGHDR and CDR2 SFDVKD. This CDR3 has 12 amino acids. The germline V and J ends were trimmed by 6 bases and 7 bases, with 9 bases remaining between them. The CDR3 bases are TGTGCCACCAGTCTATCAGGCCAGCCCCAGCATTTT. This translates into CATSLSGQPQHF.

This chain joins TRBV19 and TRBJ1-2, with D possibly TRBD1 on 5 matching bases. The CDR3 is made up of 13 amino acids. Germline V gives CDR1 LNHDA, CDR2 SQIVND (reference sequence). The V and J ends lost 7 bases and 5 bases respectively, with 14 bases between them. This CDR3 is CASMGTEGYGYTF. CDR3 coding DNA: TGTGCCAGTATGGGGACTGAGGGGTATGGCTACACCTTC.

The CDR3 loop reads CASSLEAVSGVGELFF. The CDR3 DNA sequence: TGTGCCAGCAGCTTAGAGGCCGTTTCGGGGGTCGGGGAGCTGTTTTTT. V usage is TRBV7-6 and J usage is TRBJ2-2; a weak D match, TRBD2 (6 bases). Per the germline V gene, CDR1 is SGHVS and CDR2 is FNYEAQ. Trimming cost V 1 base and J 7 bases, with 16 bases left between them. This CDR3 is 16 amino acids long.

This clonotype was seen more than once but under ten times. The chain couples TRBV20-1 to TRBJ2-7; D remains ambiguous. V was cut by 0 bases and J by 9 bases, with 15 bases left in between. The CDR3 consists of 13 residues. The germline V gene encodes CDR1 DFQATT and CDR2 SNEGSKA (reference sequence). The CDR3, as DNA: TGCAGTGCTAGAGACGGACCGGGTGATTGGCAGTACTTC. Translated, it gives CSARDGPGDWQYF.

This rearrangement joins TRBV7-2 to TRBJ2-2; D not resolved. This CDR3 contains 14 residues. V gave up 2 bases and J gave up 6 bases, with 10 bases separating them. The V gene's germline CDR1 is SGHTA and CDR2 FQGNSA. The CDR3 protein is CASSLRSNAGELFF. CDR3 DNA: TGTGCCAGCAGCTTAAGAAGCAACGCCGGGGAGCTGTTTTTT. Filled out from reference TRBV7-2 and TRBJ2-2, the complete variable domain reads GAGVSQSPSNKVTEKGKDVELRCDPISGHTALYWYRQSLGQGLEFLIYFQGNSAPDKSGLPSDRFSAERTGGSVSTLTIQRTQQEDSAVYLCASSLRSNAGELFFGEGSRLTVL.

This clonotype is medium-sized within its sample. The rearrangement uses TRBV6-1 and TRBJ1-6; 9 bases map to TRBD1. V lost 2 bases to trimming and J lost 7 bases; unmatched junction nucleotides: 6. The CDR3 sequence is 16 residues long. Germline V gene lookup returns CDR1 MNHNS and CDR2 SASEGT. The CDR3 protein is CASSESIGQGNSPLHF. The CDR3 region has the DNA TGTGCCAGCAGTGAATCCATTGGACAGGGGAATTCACCCCTCCACTTT.